These 25 T cell receptor beta chains originate from one sample sequenced in a study of T cells in Graves' hyperthyroidism and ophthalmopathy. RNA transcripts provided the source from which TCR beta CDR3 regions were amplified. When the TCR CDR3 underwent first-round RT-PCR, the HTBI primer set was used. TCRdb re-derived calls from the multiplex PCR reads in MiXCR, one entry per CDR3 protein. Counted here are about 360,000 distinct CDR3 sequences, about 13% occurring once; the ten biggest clones make up roughly 8.3%. The specimen sequenced was blood. These receptors originate from a woman aged 18-29 years with Graves' hyperthyroidism.

This clonotype was observed at least ten times. This chain joins TRBV9 and TRBJ2-1, with 16 positions matching TRBD2. The CDR3 covers 17 residues. From germline, CDR1 is SGDLS and CDR2 YYNGEE. The V and J ends lost 3 bases and 6 bases, in that order; junction bases with no gene match: 6. This CDR3 reads CASSEGTSGGAINEQFF. CDR3 nucleotide sequence: TGTGCCAGCAGCGAGGGGACTAGCGGGGGGGCCATCAATGAGCAGTTCTTC.

In this sample, this clonotype turned up many times. The DNA for the CDR3 is TGTGCCAGCAGTGAGGATGGTCCCAGGACTGAAGCTTTCTTT. Amino acid sequence: CASSEDGPRTEAFF. The V and J genes are TRBV2 and TRBJ1-1; D unresolved. The germline CDR1 and CDR2 sequences are SNHLY and FYNNEI. The CDR3 contains 14 residues. Trimming took off 3 bases at V and 5 bases at J, with 13 bases between the two ends. Drawing the rest from reference TRBV2 and TRBJ1-1, the complete variable domain is EPEVTQTPSHQVTQMGQEVILRCVPISNHLYFYWYRQILGQKVEFLVSFYNNEISEKSEIFDDQFSVERPDGSNFTLKIRSTKLEDSAMYFCASSEDGPRTEAFFGQGTRLTVV.

V usage is TRBV5-4 and J usage is TRBJ2-7; D unresolved. Germline loops: CDR1 SGHNT, CDR2 YYREEE (reference sequence). The ends were cut back, 0 bases at V and 7 bases at J, with 8 bases in the middle. There are 12 residues in the CDR3. This CDR3 reads CASSLEAREQYF. The CDR3 bases are TGTGCCAGCAGCTTGGAAGCGAGGGAGCAGTACTTC.

This clonotype has ten or more counts. V usage is TRBV12-3 or TRBV12-4 and J usage is TRBJ2-7; TRBD1 might be the D (5 bases). This CDR3 region has 15 residues. Trimming took off 5 bases at V and 2 bases at J, with 16 bases between the two ends. The CDR3 sequence is CASSVIGHATYEQYF. The CDR3 DNA reads TGTGCCAGCAGTGTAATAGGACATGCGACCTACGAGCAGTACTTC.

The sample holds many counts of this clonotype. The chain carries TRBV12-5 and TRBJ2-1; 7 nucleotides line up with TRBD2. The CDR3 is 13 residues long. Trimming at V came to 6 bases and at J to 4 bases, leaving 3 bases not matched to a gene. Looked up from germline, CDR1 is LGHNT and CDR2 is FRNRAP. This chain's CDR3 is CASGLAAYNEQFF. CDR3 in DNA: TGTGCTAGTGGGCTAGCGGCTTACAATGAGCAGTTCTTC. The variable domain in full, completed from reference TRBV12-5 and TRBJ2-1, reads DARVTQTPRHKVTEMGQEVTMRCQPILGHNTVFWYRQTMMQGLELLAYFRNRAPLDDSGMPKDRFSAEMPDATLATLKIQPSEPRDSAVYFCASGLAAYNEQFFGPGTRLTVL.

Ten or more counts support this clonotype. The rearrangement joins TRBV6-2 or TRBV6-3 to TRBJ2-5; D gene uncertain. Germline lookup yields CDR1 MNHEY and CDR2 SVGEGT. V shed 5 bases and J shed 5 bases, with 9 bases lying between them. The CDR3 has 12 residues. CDR3 nucleotides: TGTGCCAGCAGTCCCTCGGCCGAGACCCAGTACTTC. Its protein is CASSPSAETQYF.

In this sample, this clonotype turned up many times. The CDR3 spells CATSREGRGGINQPQHF. The CDR3, as DNA: TGTGCCACCAGCAGAGAGGGCAGGGGGGGTATCAATCAGCCCCAGCATTTT. The chain joins TRBV15 to TRBJ1-5; 7 nucleotides agree with TRBD1. The CDR3 is made up of 17 amino acids. With V trimmed by 0 bases and J by 3 bases, 8 bases remained unmatched. Per germline, CDR1 LNHNV and CDR2 YYDKDF (reference sequence).

This clonotype was seen ten or more times. The J gene is TRBJ1-1, the V gene TRBV19; a possible D gene is TRBD1 (6 bases). CDR1 and CDR2 (germline): LNHDA, SQIVND (reference sequence). V was cut by 9 bases and J by 1 base, with 12 bases left in between. This CDR3 is 13 amino acids long. The DNA of the CDR3 is TGTGCCAGCCTTGGACAGAGGAACACTGAAGCTTTCTTT. Translating it yields CASLGQRNTEAFF.

This clonotype was recorded many times. The V and J genes are TRBV7-9 and TRBJ1-1, with D uncertain. This CDR3 comprises 13 residues. V was pared by 2 bases and J by 5 bases, with 9 bases between. CDR1 and CDR2 (germline): SEHNR, FQNEAQ (reference sequence). The DNA of the CDR3 is TGTGCCAGCAGCTTAACGGCAGCAACTGAAGCTTTCTTT. This codes for CASSLTAATEAFF. Full variable domain (missing parts from reference TRBV7-9 and TRBJ1-1): DTGVSQNPRHKITKRGQNVTFRCDPISEHNRLYWYRQTLGQGPEFLTYFQNEAQLEKSRLLSDRFSAERPKGSFSTLEIQRTEQGDSAMYLCASSLTAATEAFFGQGTRLTVV.

This clonotype was detected ten times or more. V and J are TRBV30 and TRBJ2-2; D is possibly TRBD2 (5 bases). The V end lost 7 bases, the J end lost 7 bases, and 10 bases lay between the germline ends. CDR1 GTSNPN and CDR2 SVGIG come from the germline V gene (reference sequence). The CDR3 has 11 amino acids. The CDR3 reads CASRTGGELFF. CDR3 in DNA: TGTGCCTCCCGGACTGGCGGGGAGCTGTTTTTT.

V and J are TRBV6-9 and TRBJ1-6; 8 nucleotides agree with TRBD1. The CDR3 runs to 19 residues. Germline CDR1 reads MNHGY; CDR2 reads SVAAGI. V was clipped by 3 bases and J by 0 bases; unmatched bases: 10. CDR3 loop: CASSYGGTGTSSYNSPLHF. Written as DNA, the CDR3 is TGTGCCAGCAGTTACGGTGGGACAGGAACTAGCTCCTATAATTCACCCCTCCACTTT.

This clonotype was seen ten or more times. The V gene is TRBV5-6, the J gene TRBJ1-2; no reliable D call. The CDR3 covers 13 residues. Germline CDR1 SGHDT, CDR2 YYEEEE. The V end lost 4 bases, the J end lost 3 bases, and 10 bases lay between the germline ends. Written as DNA, the CDR3 is TGTGCCAGCAGCGAACTACGCCACTATGGCTACACCTTC. Its translation: CASSELRHYGYTF.

This clonotype was recorded a few times. The chain combines TRBV5-1 with TRBJ2-7; TRBD1 aligns across 10 bases. CDR1 is SGHRS, CDR2 YFSETQ, per germline. The junction had 8 bases not matched to a gene; V was cut back by 4 bases and J by 4 bases. The CDR3 has 15 amino acids. The DNA of the CDR3 is TGCGCCAGCAGCCTCCTCGGACAGGGGGGATACGAGCAGTACTTC. It encodes CASSLLGQGGYEQYF.

The sample holds a few counts of this clonotype. V gene TRBV19 combines with J gene TRBJ1-5, with D uncertain. The CDR3 totals 15 residues. V dropped 6 bases and J dropped 0 bases, with 12 bases sitting between them. Germline values: CDR1 LNHDA, CDR2 SQIVND (reference sequence). CDR3 residues: CASSFWSDSNQPQHF. DNA for the CDR3: TGTGCCAGTAGCTTCTGGAGCGATAGCAATCAGCCCCAGCATTTT.

At least ten counts were recorded for this clonotype. The chain is built from TRBV7-3 and TRBJ2-1, with D unclear. The V gene lost 5 bases and the J gene lost 5 bases, with 10 bases spanning the gap. The CDR3 covers 13 residues. The V gene's germline CDR1 is SGHTA and CDR2 FQGTGA. For the CDR3, the DNA is TGTGCCAGCAGCCCCGACCGCGACAATGAGCAGTTCTTC. Its protein is CASSPDRDNEQFF.

This clonotype showed up just a few times. This chain connects TRBV11-2 to TRBJ2-1; TRBD1 might be the D (7 bases). The V gene lost 10 bases and the J gene lost 4 bases, with 35 bases spanning the gap. Germline V gene lookup returns CDR1 SGHAT and CDR2 FQNNGV. This CDR3 region has 20 residues. The CDR3 sequence: CAMPRGGGLISWTGYNEQFF. CDR3 DNA sequence: TGTGCCATGCCCCGTGGAGGGGGCCTTATTAGCTGGACTGGATACAATGAGCAGTTCTTC.

This clonotype was observed many times. The chain recombines TRBV6-1 with TRBJ2-1; possibly TRBD2 for D (5 bases). The CDR3 has 13 amino acids. Deletions cut 5 bases from V and 2 bases from J, with 7 bases between. Looked up from germline, CDR1 is MNHNS and CDR2 is SASEGT. This chain's CDR3 is CASSRGPYNEQFF. The CDR3 nucleotides are TGTGCCAGCAGTCGCGGGCCCTACAATGAGCAGTTCTTC.

This clonotype showed up just a few times. The chain joins TRBV14 to TRBJ2-7, with D possibly being TRBD1 (6 bases). Per germline, CDR1 SGHDN and CDR2 FVKESK. V lost 5 bases to trimming and J lost 6 bases, with 17 bases between them. CDR3 length equals 14 residues. As DNA, the CDR3 is TGTGCCAGCAGCAACATACAGGGCGACGGCGAGCAGTACTTC. Residues: CASSNIQGDGEQYF.

At least ten counts were recorded for this clonotype. The rearrangement links TRBV20-1 to TRBJ2-7, with TRBD1 matching 8 bases. V lost 5 bases and J lost 4; bases outside the gene matches: 10. In germline, CDR1 is DFQATT, CDR2 SNEGSKA (reference sequence). The CDR3 spans 14 residues. The CDR3: CSAEARGRAYEQYF. DNA for the CDR3: TGCAGTGCTGAGGCCAGGGGGCGCGCGTACGAGCAGTACTTC.

This clonotype was seen ten or more times. This chain links TRBV6-2 or TRBV6-3 with TRBJ1-5, with no clear D. V was clipped by 6 bases and J by 1 base, with 19 bases between them. The germline V gene encodes CDR1 MNHEY and CDR2 SVGEGT. This CDR3 has 17 amino acids. DNA for the CDR3: TGTGCCAGCAGAAATAGCACCTTTGAAAGGAGCAATCAGCCCCAGCATTTT. Translated: CASRNSTFERSNQPQHF.

This clonotype has a count of ten or more. The CDR3 is CASSAGMGPFEQYF. The CDR3 nucleotides are TGCGCCAGCAGCGCGGGAATGGGCCCCTTCGAGCAGTACTTC. The chain is built from TRBV5-1 and TRBJ2-7, with D perhaps TRBD2 (6 bases). From germline, CDR1 is SGHRS and CDR2 YFSETQ. This CDR3 spans 14 amino acids. Trimming removed 4 bases at V and 6 bases at J, with 17 bases between.

This clonotype turned up a few times. The gene calls are TRBV18 and TRBJ2-2; D uncertain. Germline V gives CDR1 KGHSH, CDR2 LQKENI. This CDR3 is built from 16 residues. V dropped 0 bases and J dropped 1 base, with 9 bases sitting between them. The chain's CDR3 is CASSPPLRVNTGELFF. DNA for the CDR3: TGTGCCAGCTCACCACCCCTCAGAGTGAACACCGGGGAGCTGTTTTTT.

The chain employs TRBV7-9 and TRBJ2-7; possible D gene TRBD1, 5 bases. V lost 3 bases, J lost 3 bases, and 12 bases lay in between. The CDR3 sequence is 14 residues long. CDR1 and CDR2 (germline): SEHNR, FQNEAQ (reference sequence). The CDR3 loop is CASSFSQGRYEQYF. CDR3 nucleotides: TGTGCCAGCAGCTTTAGTCAGGGCCGCTACGAGCAGTACTTC.

This chain links TRBV9 with TRBJ2-7; 7 nucleotides line up with TRBD2. CDR3 length: 15 amino acids. Germline V gene sequence: CDR1 SGDLS, CDR2 YYNGEE. The junction had 4 bases not matched to a gene; V was cut back by 1 base and J by 0 bases. The CDR3 sequence is CASSVPSGSSYEQYF. The CDR3 bases are TGTGCCAGCAGCGTACCTAGCGGTAGCTCCTACGAGCAGTACTTC.

This clonotype was seen only a few times. The rearrangement links TRBV20-1 to TRBJ1-1; 11 nucleotides align to TRBD1. The V segment lost 5 bases and the J segment 7 bases; nucleotides outside the gene matches: 3. The germline V gene has CDR1 DFQATT and CDR2 SNEGSKA (reference sequence). The CDR3 runs 12 residues. This CDR3 is CSAEDRGLEAFF. The DNA of the CDR3 is TGCAGTGCTGAGGACAGGGGGCTTGAAGCTTTCTTT.